These T cell receptor beta chains were read from a single sample in a study of blood T cell repertoires in COVID-19. Produced via immunoSEQ multiplex PCR; TCRdb's table is partial and in-frame only. The data hold hundreds of thousands of clones, with around 87% observed a single time. Sequencing was done on a sample of peripheral blood. The receptors derive from a woman aged 50 to 60 with COVID-19, enrolled during active disease. Each CDR3 is given with its conserved first and last residue.

TRBV11-2 15 CASSLNPNSNTEAFF
TRBV10-3 16 CAISEPGTSGTNEQFF
TRBV11-1 14 CASSLVMGVGELFF
TRBV19 14 CASSGQGWSQPQHF
TRBV14 19 CASSQGRSGSWYMNTEAFF
TRBV3-1/TRBV3-2 12 CASSHNNQPQHF
TRBV5-1 16 CASSSKPPGLYYEQYF
TRBV19 15 CASSIMDRGNEKLFF
TRBV7-6 13 CASTSGISGIQYF
TRBV11-3 15 CASSPRLAGVYEQYF
TRBV2 11 CASSESGPRNF
TRBV11-2 18 CASSLRGGVMANTDTQYF
TRBV5-6 18 CASRGRTSGRLITDTQYF
TRBV10-3 13 CAISRQQNQPQHF
TRBV11-2 12 CASRSGLETQYF
TRBV9 14 CASSAMTGSYGYTF
TRBV5-4 14 CASSLDRANSPLHF
TRBV7-2 15 CASSLNGNSGNTIYF
TRBV4-1 11 CASSQAYEQYF
TRBV7-2 14 CASSLGLNYNEQFF
TRBV12-3/TRBV12-4 13 CASSEPNREMQFF
TRBV7-8 16 CASSLGPGQVPYEQYF
TRBV3-1/TRBV3-2 13 CASSPTGNTEAFF
TRBV7-2 16 CASSYLTGGSNQPQHF
TRBV5-1 15 CASSLGGGTGYGYTF
TRBV30 15 CAWSPRTYEGQPQHF
TRBV2 13 CASSNGGSYEQYF
TRBV18 12 CASSPFAETQYF
TRBV11-3 13 CASSVGALYEQYF
TRBV19 15 CASSGDRRGGTEAFF
TRBV7-9 13 CASTEGAKETQYF
TRBV27 19 CASSLSLGRVGTGANVLTF
TRBV19 18 CASEPQAGASGKGETQYF
TRBV20-1 11 CSAAINTEAFF
TRBV24-1 17 CATSVRETGVGTDTQYF
TRBV10-3 18 CAIRPLAGDPKFYNEQFF
TRBV4-1 16 CASSQAESGYKYGYTF
TRBV10-2 14 CASSLAGRDNEQFF
TRBV19 15 CASSISSGSFYEQYF
TRBV5-5 19 CASSFEEVAGAVGTGELFF